The 22 T cell receptor beta chains presented below share a single source sample, sequenced in a study of spatial heterogeneity in lung cancer. TCRdb re-analysed the 5' RACE reads in MiXCR, keeping a single row per CDR3 protein. The sample consists of about 11,000 distinct CDR3 sequences, roughly 4% of them appearing once. Time point given: sample taken at primary tumor resection. Whole RNA came from tumor, nontumor lung or frozen PBMC and was sequenced without being sorted. The sequenced sample was PBMCs, obtained at surgery. These receptors came from a female donor with early-stage non-small cell lung cancer.

This clonotype was seen repeatedly, ten times or more. The library was prepared for alpha chains; this beta chain is a stray read, so its frequency means little. The rearrangement links TRBV30 to TRBJ2-2; no firm D call. V lost 1 base to trimming and J lost 3 bases, with 6 bases between them. This CDR3 spans 13 amino acids. CDR1 GTSNPN and CDR2 SVGIG come from the germline V gene (reference sequence). The CDR3 DNA reads as TGTGCCTGGAGTGGTACCCACACCGGGGAGCTGTTTTTT. It is translated as CAWSGTHTGELFF. The variable domain in full, with the rest retrieved from reference TRBV30 and TRBJ2-2, is SQTIHQWPATLVQPVGSPLSLECTVEGTSNPNLYWYRQAAGRGLQLLFYSVGIGQISSEVPQNLSASRPQDRQFILSSKKLLLSDSGFYLCAWSGTHTGELFFGEGSRLTVL.

This clonotype was seen repeatedly, ten times or more. This beta chain appears as a stray read in a library generated for alpha chains; its size is not informative. The rearrangement joins TRBV4-2 to TRBJ2-3; D gene unclear. Trimming cost V 0 bases and J 5 bases, with 6 bases left between them. Germline V gene data show CDR1 as LGHNA and CDR2 as YNFKEQ. This CDR3 spans 13 amino acids. CDR3 bases: TGTGCCAGCAGCCAAGACTGGGGAGATACGCAGTATTTT. This gives the protein CASSQDWGDTQYF.

This clonotype was counted many times. A library made for alpha chains picked up this beta chain off target, so its size means little. The chain is built from TRBV27 and TRBJ2-3; D not certain. Germline CDR1 is MNHEY and CDR2 is SMNVEV (reference sequence). The CDR3 runs 13 residues. V was trimmed by 5 bases and J by 1 base, leaving 7 bases between them. The CDR3 coding sequence is TGTGCCAGCAGTACCGAGGGCACAGATACGCAGTATTTT. Translation: CASSTEGTDTQYF.

This clonotype was counted ten times or more. As an off-target read in a library built for alpha chains, this beta chain has a frequency of little significance. The genes are TRBV7-2 and TRBJ2-5; D ambiguous. The CDR3 is 13 amino acids. Germline V lookup: CDR1 SGHTA, CDR2 FQGNSA. Trimming cost V 0 bases and J 5 bases, with 7 bases left between them. CDR3 sequence (DNA): TGTGCCAGCAGCTTAGCATGGTCCGAGACCCAGTACTTC. This sequence encodes CASSLAWSETQYF.

This clonotype was observed at least ten times. This beta chain is off target for a library built for alpha chains, so its abundance means little. V gene TRBV11-2 combines with J gene TRBJ2-6; TRBD1 or TRBD2 may be the D gene (6 bases each). The CDR3 has 13 amino acids. Germline assignment: CDR1 SGHAT and CDR2 FQNNGV. V was cut by 11 bases and J by 13 bases, with 21 bases left in between. CDR3 amino acids: CAWPGGVRGVLTF. CDR3 nucleotides: TGTGCCTGGCCCGGGGGCGTGCGTGGGGTCCTGACTTTC. The entire variable domain, with the rest obtained from reference TRBV11-2 and TRBJ2-6, is as follows: EAGVAQSPRYKIIEKRQSVAFWCNPISGHATLYWYQQILGQGPKLLIQFQNNGVVDDSQLPKDRFSAERLKGVDSTLKIQPAKLEDSAVYLCAWPGGVRGVLTFGAGSRLTVL.

This clonotype was detected ten times or more. Found in a library prepared for alpha chains, this beta chain is an off-target read, and its abundance has little meaning. The chain employs TRBV19 and TRBJ2-5; D unresolved. The length of the CDR3 is 15 residues. V lost 3 bases, J lost 4 bases, and 15 bases lay in between. Germline lookup yields CDR1 LNHDA and CDR2 SQIVND (reference sequence). In DNA form, the CDR3 reads TGTGCCAGTAGTATGGACGGCAGGTTATCAGAGACCCAGTACTTC. Amino acids: CASSMDGRLSETQYF.

This clonotype showed up just a few times. The library was prepared for alpha chains; this beta chain is a stray read, so its frequency means little. The J gene is TRBJ2-3, the V gene TRBV6-5; 7 bases are a match to TRBD2. The V segment lost 2 bases and the J segment 1 base; nucleotides outside the gene matches: 3. Looked up from germline, CDR1 is MNHEY and CDR2 is SVGAGI. The CDR3 runs to 15 residues. The CDR3 DNA follows: TGTGCCAGCAGTTACGGGGGAGGGGGCACAGATACGCAGTATTTT. Translating it yields CASSYGGGGTDTQYF.

This clonotype occurred many times. With the library built for alpha chains, this beta chain is off target and its frequency is not meaningful. The chain uses TRBV7-2 and TRBJ1-5; D not certain. Trimming took off 4 bases at V and 0 bases at J, with 7 bases between the two ends. This CDR3 is 14 amino acids long. CDR1 SGHTA and CDR2 FQGNSA come from the germline V gene. DNA for the CDR3: TGTGCCAGCAGCTGGGAGGTTAGCAATCAGCCCCAGCATTTT. Protein sequence: CASSWEVSNQPQHF.

By sample share, this clonotype is medium-sized. As an off-target read in a library built for alpha chains, this beta chain has a frequency of little significance. The chain employs TRBV3-1 and TRBJ1-1; maybe TRBD1 (5 bases). CDR1 and CDR2 (germline): LGHDT, YNNKEL (reference sequence). CDR3 size: 13 residues. V gave up 1 base and J gave up 11 bases, with 14 bases separating them. CDR3 in amino acids: CASSQGAGNVAFF. CDR3 in DNA: TGTGCCAGCAGCCAAGGGGCAGGGAATGTGGCTTTCTTT.

Many counts were recorded for this clonotype. For a library built for alpha chains, this beta chain is a stray read; little rests on its size. The chain links TRBV11-2 to TRBJ2-3; 14 bases fit TRBD2. V trimming: 5 bases; J trimming: 3 bases; junction bases outside the gene matches: 7. CDR1 and CDR2 (germline): SGHAT, FQNNGV. CDR3 length: 17 amino acids. The DNA for the CDR3 is TGTGCCAGCAGCGTCGGGACTAGCGGGGGTAGGACAGATACGCAGTATTTT. Translation: CASSVGTSGGRTDTQYF.

This clonotype rates as medium-sized. In a library made to pick up alpha chains, this beta chain is a stray read with a size that means little. The chain joins TRBV28 to TRBJ2-7, with D unresolved. This CDR3 has 14 amino acids. The V gene lost 3 bases and the J gene lost 3 bases, with 12 bases spanning the gap. Germline lookup yields CDR1 MDHEN and CDR2 SYDVKM. The CDR3 DNA reads as TGTGCCAGCAGTTTGTCGGGCGGCTTCTACGAGCAGTACTTC. Translating it yields CASSLSGGFYEQYF.

This clonotype was detected many times. Since it is a stray read in a library aimed at alpha chains, this beta chain has a size that is not meaningful. The J gene is TRBJ2-7, the V gene TRBV7-9; D possibly corresponds to TRBD2 (7 bases). Trimming stripped 5 bases from V and 5 bases from J, with 13 bases between. Per germline, CDR1 SEHNR and CDR2 FQNEAQ (reference sequence). This CDR3 is built from 13 residues. CDR3 DNA sequence: TGTGCCAGCAGCCCCGGCGGGGGCGACGAGCAGTACTTC. Amino acids: CASSPGGGDEQYF.

There are many counts of this clonotype. The size of this beta chain means little, since it is a stray read in a library made for alpha chains. The chain has TRBV7-8 and TRBJ2-3, with TRBD2 matching over 7 bases. This CDR3 region has 15 residues. V shed 5 bases and J 0 bases; nucleotides not matched to a gene: 5. Germline V CDR1 and CDR2: SGHVS, FQNEAQ. CDR3 coding DNA: TGTGCCAGCAGCCGCGGGACTACTAGCACAGATACGCAGTATTTT. It translates to CASSRGTTSTDTQYF.

Many counts were recorded for this clonotype. This beta chain is a stray read from a library made for alpha chains; its abundance is not meaningful. The chain links TRBV7-8 to TRBJ2-3; 8 nucleotides match TRBD2. CDR1 SGHVS and CDR2 FQNEAQ come from the germline V gene. The CDR3 covers 17 residues. Trimming took 5 bases from V and 0 from J; bases not matched to a gene: 10. Written as DNA, the CDR3 is TGTGCCAGCAGCCCCCTGAGTGCGGGGGGCAGCACAGATACGCAGTATTTT. Protein sequence: CASSPLSAGGSTDTQYF.

This clonotype was observed many times. With the library built for alpha chains, this beta chain is off target and its frequency is not meaningful. The chain recombines TRBV5-4 with TRBJ2-2, with D uncertain. Germline V gives CDR1 SGHNT, CDR2 YYREEE (reference sequence). The CDR3 is 14 residues long. Trimming cost V 4 bases and J 2 bases, with 9 bases left between them. CDR3 region: CASSRTGNTGELFF. The CDR3 DNA follows: TGTGCCAGCAGCCGTACGGGTAACACCGGGGAGCTGTTTTTT.

This clonotype was counted between two and nine times. In a library made to pick up alpha chains, this beta chain is a stray read with a size that means little. V is TRBV6-5 and J is TRBJ2-1; 13 bases line up with TRBD2. Germline CDR1 and CDR2: MNHEY and SVGAGI. Unmatched junction bases numbered 3, after V lost 1 base and J lost 9 bases. The CDR3 is made up of 15 amino acids. This CDR3 reads CASSYWTSGGVEQFF. CDR3 nucleotide sequence: TGTGCCAGCAGTTACTGGACTAGCGGGGGTGTTGAGCAGTTCTTC.

In this sample, this clonotype turned up many times. This beta chain came through as a stray read in a library set up for alpha chains, and its size says little. CDR3 bases: TGTGCCAGCAGCCCCGTTGGACAGGGGGCAACCGGGGAGCTGTTTTTT. This sequence encodes CASSPVGQGATGELFF. V usage is TRBV7-3 and J usage is TRBJ2-2; 11 bases match TRBD1. Germline V gene sequence: CDR1 SGHTA, CDR2 FQGTGA. The J segment lost 5 bases and the V segment lost 5 bases, leaving 7 bases of the junction unmatched. The CDR3 is 16 amino acids.

This clonotype was counted at least ten times. This beta chain was picked up by a library intended for alpha chains and is off target, so its count carries little meaning. The chain links TRBV29-1 to TRBJ2-1, with D possibly called TRBD1 or TRBD2 (5 bases each). Trimming cost V 5 bases and J 9 bases, with 11 bases left between them. The CDR3 runs to 11 residues. Germline V gene lookup returns CDR1 SQVTM and CDR2 ANQGSEA. CDR3 bases: TGCAGCGTTTCGGGGACGGTTGAGCAGTTCTTC. It translates to CSVSGTVEQFF.

This clonotype was counted ten times or more. This beta chain is off target for a library built for alpha chains, so its abundance means little. The J gene is TRBJ1-1, the V gene TRBV6-1; D not certain. CDR3 length equals 16 residues. CDR1 and CDR2 (germline): MNHNS, SASEGT. V dropped 5 bases and J dropped 2 bases, with 18 bases sitting between them. CDR3 DNA: TGTGCCAGCAGTCCAAGGTTGTTCGAACCCAACACTGAAGCTTTCTTT. Protein product: CASSPRLFEPNTEAFF.

In this sample, this clonotype turned up many times. Because this beta chain is a stray read in a library intended to capture alpha chains, its abundance should not be given much weight. The rearrangement uses TRBV15 and TRBJ2-5; TRBD2 might be the D (6 bases). V gave up 0 bases and J gave up 0 bases, with 8 bases separating them. Germline V gene sequence: CDR1 LNHNV, CDR2 YYDKDF (reference sequence). The CDR3 covers 15 residues. The CDR3 nucleotides read TGTGCCACCAGCAGAGATAGGGACTACCAAGAGACCCAGTACTTC. It yields the protein CATSRDRDYQETQYF.

This clonotype has a count of ten or more. This beta chain is an off-target read within a library intended for alpha chains, so its frequency means little. CDR3 bases: TGTGCCACCAGCAGGGACCAGGATACGCAGTATTTT. Its protein product is CATSRDQDTQYF. The chain carries TRBV15 and TRBJ2-3; D remains unclear. Germline V gene lookup returns CDR1 LNHNV and CDR2 YYDKDF (reference sequence). The CDR3 extends over 12 amino acids. V lost 3 bases to trimming and J lost 6 bases, with 7 bases between them.

This clonotype came up many times. Since the library was made to target alpha chains, this beta chain is a stray read and its abundance is not meaningful. DNA for the CDR3: TGTGCCAGCAGGCCGGGGGGGGGCAATCAGCCCCAGCATTTT. It codes for CASRPGGGNQPQHF. The chain combines TRBV6-5 with TRBJ1-5, with D tentatively TRBD1 (5 bases). The CDR3 has 14 residues. Deletions cut 6 bases from V and 2 bases from J, with 11 bases between. Germline V gene lookup returns CDR1 MNHEY and CDR2 SVGAGI.